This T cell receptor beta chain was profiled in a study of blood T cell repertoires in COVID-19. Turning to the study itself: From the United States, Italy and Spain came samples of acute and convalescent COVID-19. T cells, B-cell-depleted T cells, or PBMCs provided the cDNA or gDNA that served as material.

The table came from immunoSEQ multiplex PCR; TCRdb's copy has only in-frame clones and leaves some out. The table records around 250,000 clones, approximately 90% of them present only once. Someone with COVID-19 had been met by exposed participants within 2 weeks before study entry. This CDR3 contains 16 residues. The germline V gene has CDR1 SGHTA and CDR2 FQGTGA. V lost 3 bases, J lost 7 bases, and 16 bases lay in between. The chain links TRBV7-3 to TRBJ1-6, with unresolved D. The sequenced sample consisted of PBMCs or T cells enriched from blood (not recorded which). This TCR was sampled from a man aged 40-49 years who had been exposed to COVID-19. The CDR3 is CASSFKGARENSPLHF. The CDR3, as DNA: TGTGCCAGCAGCTTTAAGGGAGCGAGAGAGAATTCACCCCTCCACTTT. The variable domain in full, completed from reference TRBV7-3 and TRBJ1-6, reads GAGVSQTPSNKVTEKGKYVELRCDPISGHTALYWYRQSLGQGPEFLIYFQGTGAADDSGLPNDRFFAVRPEGSVSTLKIQRTERGDSAVYLCASSFKGARENSPLHFGNGTRLTVT.